These 26 T cell receptor beta chains came from one sample sequenced in a study of blood T cells in healthy people across ages. For the second PCR, which ran for 7 to 11 cycles, a sample-barcoded 5' primer and a J-beta primer mix were used. TCRdb analysed the 5' RACE reads with MiXCR anew, one entry per CDR3 protein. The sample gives around 780,000 distinct CDR3 sequences, more than 25% of which show up once; around 3% is in the top ten. Separately, the same data were catalogued under a study of T cells of mothers and their children.

Sequencing was done on a sample of blood. These receptors all come from a boy aged 5 to 17 in good health.

The chain combines TRBV12-3 or TRBV12-4 with TRBJ1-5; D gene unclear. The length of the CDR3 is 13 residues. V was pared by 5 bases and J by 2 bases, with 7 bases between. This CDR3 is CASSREGNQPQHF. The CDR3 DNA is TGTGCCAGCAGTCGGGAGGGCAATCAGCCCCAGCATTTT.

This rearrangement joins TRBV12-3 or TRBV12-4 to TRBJ2-2; the match to TRBD1 covers 9 bases. Trimming at V came to 5 bases and at J to 4 bases, leaving 8 bases not matched to a gene. The CDR3 totals 16 residues. DNA of the CDR3: TGTGCCAGCAGTACGCCTACAGGGGGCCCCACCGGGGAGCTGTTTTTT. It translates to CASSTPTGGPTGELFF.

This sequence joins TRBV20-1 and TRBJ2-7, with D perhaps TRBD1 or TRBD2 (6 bases each). The CDR3 spans 14 residues. Germline V gene lookup returns CDR1 DFQATT and CDR2 SNEGSKA (reference sequence). V was trimmed by 7 bases and J by 3 bases, leaving 19 bases between them. The CDR3 sequence: CSGTRGASHYEQYF. CDR3 nucleotides: TGCAGTGGGACAAGGGGGGCTTCCCACTACGAGCAGTACTTC.

The chain employs TRBV12-3 or TRBV12-4 and TRBJ1-2; maybe TRBD1 (6 bases). V was shortened by 5 bases and J by 0 bases, with 16 bases between the two germline ends. This CDR3 region has 16 residues. CDR3 in DNA: TGTGCCAGCAGTGGGTGGGGGGCGCGAGCTAACTATGGCTACACCTTC. This translates into CASSGWGARANYGYTF.

This sequence joins TRBV29-1 and TRBJ2-7, with unresolved D. V shed 3 bases and J shed 8 bases, with 17 bases lying between them. The CDR3 contains 13 residues. The germline gives CDR1 SQVTM, CDR2 ANQGSEA. This chain's CDR3 is CSVETGLPGQQYF. CDR3 coding DNA: TGCAGCGTTGAGACGGGCCTCCCCGGGCAGCAGTACTTC.

This clonotype was counted a few times. The chain joins TRBV6-5 to TRBJ2-1; TRBD2 matches at 8 bases. The junction had 9 bases not matched to a gene; V was cut back by 4 bases and J by 4 bases. CDR1 and CDR2 from the germline V gene are MNHEY and SVGAGI. The CDR3 is made up of 16 amino acids. The CDR3, as DNA: TGTGCCAGCAGTTCCCTCAGCGGGGGTCGGTACAATGAGCAGTTCTTC. Its protein is CASSSLSGGRYNEQFF.

This clonotype has just a few counts. The rearrangement links TRBV20-1 to TRBJ1-4; D is undetermined. Per the germline V gene, CDR1 is DFQATT and CDR2 is SNEGSKA (reference sequence). The CDR3 has 13 residues. Trimming shortened V by 7 bases and J by 0 bases, and 9 bases separated the two germline ends. The DNA for the CDR3 is TGCAGTGGGACTACCGCAACTAATGAAAAACTGTTTTTT. Translation: CSGTTATNEKLFF.

Note on this clonotype: Germline and junction disagree at one end, which may indicate a read error. The CDR3, as DNA: TGCAGTGCTAGAGATGACGGACGCGATGAGCAGTGCTTC. Its protein product is CSARDDGRDEQCF. V usage is TRBV20-1 and J usage is TRBJ2-7; D unclear. The CDR3 runs 13 residues. Per the germline V gene, CDR1 is DFQATT and CDR2 is SNEGSKA (reference sequence).

In this sample, this clonotype turned up a few times. The chain is built from TRBV5-1 and TRBJ1-1; maybe TRBD1 (5 bases). Germline-derived CDR1 and CDR2 are SGHRS and YFSETQ. Trimming stripped 2 bases from V and 4 bases from J, with 21 bases between. This CDR3 has 17 amino acids. The CDR3 spells CASSLSAHTRGFTEAFF. The CDR3 nucleotides are TGCGCCAGCAGCTTATCTGCACATACGAGGGGTTTCACTGAAGCTTTCTTT. Variable domain in full (rest from reference TRBV5-1 and TRBJ1-1): KAGVTQTPRYLIKTRGQQVTLSCSPISGHRSVSWYQQTPGQGLQFLFEYFSETQRNKGNFPGRFSGRQFSNSRSEMNVSTLELGDSALYLCASSLSAHTRGFTEAFFGQGTRLTVV.

This clonotype was seen a few times. CDR3 in amino acids: CASSRAEKLFF. As DNA, the CDR3 is TGTGCCAGCTCTAGAGCCGAAAAACTGTTTTTT. This chain joins TRBV6-2 or TRBV6-3 and TRBJ1-4; D not resolved. CDR1 and CDR2 from the germline V gene are MNHEY and SVGEGT. The CDR3 is made up of 11 amino acids. Trimming left V 8 bases short and J 8 bases short, with 9 bases between.

The chain carries TRBV5-1 and TRBJ2-1; D assignment may be TRBD1 or TRBD2 (5 bases each). The ends were cut back, 3 bases at V and 0 bases at J, with 10 bases in the middle. The CDR3 contains 15 residues. Germline lookup yields CDR1 SGHRS and CDR2 YFSETQ. CDR3 residues: CASSWDGNSYNEQFF. In nucleotides, the CDR3 is TGCGCCAGCAGCTGGGACGGGAACTCCTACAATGAGCAGTTCTTC. The full variable domain, in which reference TRBV5-1 and TRBJ2-1 provide the parts outside the CDR3, is KAGVTQTPRYLIKTRGQQVTLSCSPISGHRSVSWYQQTPGQGLQFLFEYFSETQRNKGNFPGRFSGRQFSNSRSEMNVSTLELGDSALYLCASSWDGNSYNEQFFGPGTRLTVL.

The genes are TRBV20-1 and TRBJ2-5; 12 nucleotides line up with TRBD2. Germline CDR1 is DFQATT and CDR2 is SNEGSKA (reference sequence). This CDR3 is 15 amino acids long. The V and J ends lost 6 bases and 2 bases, in that order; junction bases with no gene match: 7. The CDR3 spells CSAPRTSGAQETQYF. The CDR3 nucleotides are TGCAGTGCCCCCCGGACTAGCGGGGCACAAGAGACCCAGTACTTC.

The chain joins TRBV7-3 to TRBJ1-4; D gene ambiguous. This CDR3 contains 14 residues. V was clipped by 2 bases and J by 8 bases, with 12 bases between them. Germline CDR1 SGHTA, CDR2 FQGTGA. The CDR3 nucleotides are TGTGCCAGCAGCTTAGGGCCGGTCGACGAAAAACTGTTTTTT. This encodes CASSLGPVDEKLFF.

This chain connects TRBV27 to TRBJ2-7; D may match TRBD1 or TRBD2 (6 bases each). The CDR3 runs 15 residues. Germline V CDR1 and CDR2: MNHEY, SMNVEV (reference sequence). Trimming removed 5 bases from V and 3 bases from J, with 17 bases in between. In DNA, the CDR3 is TGTGCCAGCAGTCCCAACGATGGAGGGGGCTACGAGCAGTACTTC. This encodes CASSPNDGGGYEQYF.

This clonotype occurred a few times. No conserved phenylalanine or tryptophan ends this CDR3, so it is likely a read error. V is TRBV5-1 and J is TRBJ2-5; D possibly uses TRBD1 or TRBD2 (7 bases each). V was shortened by 1 base and J by 1 base, with 14 bases between the two germline ends. The germline gives CDR1 SGHRS, CDR2 YFSETQ. This CDR3 contains 16 residues. The CDR3 DNA sequence: TGCGCCAGCAGCTTGCAGGGGGGGCCTCTCCAAGAGACCCAGTACCTC. Protein: CASSLQGGPLQETQYL.

The CDR3 sequence is CASSLVVGAPLHF. DNA for the CDR3: TGCGCCAGCAGCTTGGTTGTCGGGGCACCCCTCCACTTT. The chain couples TRBV5-1 to TRBJ1-6; unclear D gene. The germline V and J ends were trimmed by 0 bases and 11 bases, with 9 bases remaining between them. Germline loops: CDR1 SGHRS, CDR2 YFSETQ. The CDR3 runs to 13 residues.

The table lists this clonotype with a few counts. The rearrangement uses TRBV6-2 or TRBV6-3 and TRBJ2-5, with D maybe TRBD2 (5 bases). Germline V gene data show CDR1 as MNHEY and CDR2 as SVGEGT. V dropped 7 bases and J dropped 7 bases, with 13 bases sitting between them. The CDR3 length is 12 residues. The CDR3 DNA follows: TGTGCCAGCAATCAACGGGGTTTGACCCAGTACTTC. It specifies CASNQRGLTQYF.

The gene calls are TRBV6-4 and TRBJ2-7; 8 nucleotides line up with TRBD1. Germline V gene data show CDR1 as MRHNA and CDR2 as SNTAGT. This CDR3 spans 16 amino acids. The V segment lost 8 bases and the J segment 7 bases; nucleotides outside the gene matches: 19. The CDR3 loop is CASAPGQGPLGEEQYF. In nucleotides, the CDR3 is TGTGCCAGCGCCCCCGGACAGGGCCCTCTCGGGGAGGAGCAGTACTTC.

This clonotype came up a few times. The rearrangement joins TRBV6-5 to TRBJ1-2; 7 bases are a match to TRBD1. Germline V gives CDR1 MNHEY, CDR2 SVGAGI. Losses at the gene ends were 1 base for V and 7 bases for J; bases not matched to a gene: 9. The CDR3 consists of 15 residues. The CDR3 region has the DNA TGTGCCAGCAGTTACTACGGGACAGATCTCGGTGGCTACACCTTC. As protein: CASSYYGTDLGGYTF.

This clonotype was recorded a few times. The chain uses TRBV6-1 and TRBJ1-5; D gene unclear. The germline V gene encodes CDR1 MNHNS and CDR2 SASEGT. This CDR3 has 16 amino acids. With 2 bases removed from V and 0 bases from J, the gap between germline ends came to 11 bases. The CDR3, as DNA: TGTGCCAGCAGTGAACCGGGCTTTTATAGCAATCAGCCCCAGCATTTT. Its protein product is CASSEPGFYSNQPQHF.

This sequence joins TRBV7-2 and TRBJ1-2; no firm D call. This CDR3 region has 15 residues. CDR1 and CDR2 from the germline V gene are SGHTA and FQGNSA. Trimming removed 7 bases from V and 2 bases from J, with 17 bases in between. CDR3 protein: CASKFLDEANYGYTF. CDR3 nucleotide sequence: TGTGCCAGCAAATTCCTTGATGAAGCCAACTATGGCTACACCTTC.

The chain employs TRBV28 and TRBJ2-7, with D maybe TRBD1 (6 bases). Trimming pared 5 bases from V and 4 bases from J, leaving 18 bases between. Germline V lookup: CDR1 MDHEN, CDR2 SYDVKM. The CDR3 sequence is 15 residues long. The CDR3: CASSLGAGVIYEQYF. The CDR3 nucleotides are TGTGCCAGCAGTCTGGGGGCAGGGGTTATATACGAGCAGTACTTC. Combining the CDR3 with reference TRBV28 and TRBJ2-7 gives the whole variable domain DVKVTQSSRYLVKRTGEKVFLECVQDMDHENMFWYRQDPGLGLRLIYFSYDVKMKEKGDIPEGYSVSREKKERFSLILESASTNQTSMYLCASSLGAGVIYEQYFGPGTRLTVT.

The rearrangement uses TRBV2 and TRBJ2-5, with TRBD1 matching over 11 bases. The J call may be mistaken, given a closer DNA end match to TRBJ2-7. The CDR3 consists of 13 residues. Germline V lookup: CDR1 SNHLY, CDR2 FYNNEI. The CDR3 is CATGQGGPYEQYF. The CDR3 DNA reads TGTGCCACGGGACAGGGGGGCCCCTACGAGCAGTACTTC.

This rearrangement joins TRBV6-2 or TRBV6-3 to TRBJ2-5; D possibly uses TRBD1 or TRBD2 (6 bases each). This CDR3 contains 14 residues. V lost 7 bases and J lost 5, with 17 bases in between. From germline, CDR1 is MNHEY and CDR2 SVGEGT. The CDR3 region has the DNA TGTGCCAGCAACGGGGCAGGGGCGGGGGAGACCCAGTACTTC. This sequence encodes CASNGAGAGETQYF.

This clonotype was found a few times. The chain recombines TRBV6-1 with TRBJ2-6, with D perhaps TRBD2 (6 bases). This CDR3 has 18 residues. With 9 bases removed from V and 0 bases from J, the gap between germline ends came to 21 bases. Germline CDR1 MNHNS, CDR2 SASEGT. The DNA for the CDR3 is TGTGCCAGTACCGGATCACCGGGACTCAGCTCTGGGGCCAACGTCCTGACTTTC. Protein sequence: CASTGSPGLSSGANVLTF.

The chain couples TRBV11-2 to TRBJ2-6, with D perhaps matching TRBD1 or TRBD2 (5 bases each). Deletions cut 5 bases from V and 4 bases from J, with 15 bases between. This CDR3 is 16 amino acids long. The germline V gene encodes CDR1 SGHAT and CDR2 FQNNGV. Here the CDR3 DNA reads TGTGCCAGCAGCGCGAGAGGGGTCTCGGGGGCCAACGTCCTGACTTTC. It is translated as CASSARGVSGANVLTF.